Listed below are T cell receptor beta chains from one sample, sequenced in a study of regulatory T cells in long-lasting Graves disease. Each CDR3 protein gets one entry after TCRdb re-called the multiplex PCR reads with MiXCR. This sample has some 330,000 distinct CDR3 sequences; 20% to 25% occur once, and the top ten carry 28%. Sequenced material: peripheral blood mononuclear cells (PBMCs), taken when the disease was refractory, from a patient treated with antithyroid drugs. Receptors originate from a middle-aged woman with Graves disease. CDR3s include the opening cysteine and the closing phenylalanine or tryptophan.

>TRBV6-1|TRBJ2-1
CASSAGLASYNEQFF
>TRBV19|TRBJ1-5
CASRQGEFYNQPQHF
>TRBV2|TRBJ1-1
CASSEGFRTEAFF
>TRBV20-1|TRBJ1-1
CSASLENTEVFF
>TRBV20-1|TRBJ2-2
CSASSGLPTGELFF
>TRBV5-1|TRBJ1-1
CASSLVQGLNTEAFF
>TRBV20-1|TRBJ2-5
CSARGLAGRPGETQYF
>TRBV11-2|TRBJ2-5
CASSLIVSGETQYF
>TRBV7-3|TRBJ2-2
CASRPRTAANTGELFF
>TRBV28|TRBJ1-2
CASSRPQGVSYGYTF
>TRBV28|TRBJ2-4
CASSSPPGGIAKNIQYF